This is a list of T cell receptor beta chains from one sample in a study of OX40 agonist ivuxolimab in advanced cancers. Libraries were prepared by immunoSEQ multiplex PCR; TCRdb keeps only in-frame clonotypes and omits some of them. Of around 19,000 clones listed, about 90% are singletons. The specimen comprised CD4+ or CD8+ T cells sorted from blood, sampled in a trial of the OX40 agonist ivuxolimab. The receptors here all came from an adult with an advanced solid tumor such as melanoma, head and neck, liver or kidney cancer. Each CDR3 is given with its conserved first and last residue. Each record gives: J gene, V gene, D gene, clone size, CDR3 DNA, CDR3 protein. D genes are given only for firm matches. Clone size, where shown, is once, few, many, or a class for clones that have expanded.

>TRBJ1-2|TRBV19|-|-
TGTGCCAGTAGTAACGGGTATGGCTACACCTTC
CASSNGYGYTF
>TRBJ2-1|TRBV7-6|-|-
TGTGCCAGCAGCCCTCCGGGAGTCTCCTACAATGAGCAGTTCTTC
CASSPPGVSYNEQFF
>TRBJ2-1|TRBV13|TRBD2|-
TGTGCCAGCAGCCCCTCCGGGACTAGCGGGTTTTATGAGCAGTTCTTC
CASSPSGTSGFYEQFF
>TRBJ1-2|TRBV5-1|-|-
TGCGCCAGCAGCTTGTACACAGGGTACCATGGCTACACCTTC
CASSLYTGYHGYTF
>TRBJ1-1|TRBV30|-|-
TGTGCCTGGGAGCCCGGGGGGAGGACTGAAGCTTTCTTT
CAWEPGGRTEAFF
>TRBJ1-2|TRBV19|-|-
TGTGCCAGTAGTATTTGGAGGGCGGACTATGGCTACACCTTC
CASSIWRADYGYTF
>TRBJ2-3|TRBV5-1|-|once
TGCGCCAGCAGCTTGGAGGTGACAGTCAGCACAGATACGCAGTATTTT
CASSLEVTVSTDTQYF
>TRBJ2-7|TRBV4-1|TRBD1|-
TGCGCCAGCAGCCAAGATCCCACCGGACAGGGTTTCCACGAGCAGTACTTC
CASSQDPTGQGFHEQYF
>TRBJ2-1|TRBV9|-|-
TGTGCCAGCTGTGGCTCCCTCGGGGAGCAGTTCTTC
CASCGSLGEQFF
>TRBJ1-2|TRBV13|TRBD1|-
TGTGCCAGCAGCTCCCGGACAGGTTTGGATGGCTACACCTTC
CASSSRTGLDGYTF
>TRBJ2-7|TRBV13|TRBD1|-
TGTGCCAGCAGCTCCGGGACAGGGAACAACGAGCAGTACTTC
CASSSGTGNNEQYF
>TRBJ1-1|TRBV6-5|-|-
TGTGCCAGCAGAACTAAACAGGGTCGGGGCACTGAAGCTTTCTTT
CASRTKQGRGTEAFF
>TRBJ2-3|TRBV6-4|TRBD2|medium-sized
TGTGCCAGCAGTGATAGCGGGGGGGCCACAGATACGCAGTATTTT
CASSDSGGATDTQYF
>TRBJ2-1|TRBV9|TRBD2|-
TGTGCCAGCAGCGGGTCCGGGGGGACCTCCTACAATGAGCAGTTCTTC
CASSGSGGTSYNEQFF
>TRBJ2-3|TRBV5-6|TRBD1|once
TGTGCCAGCAGCTTTGGGACAGGGGCAGATACGCAGTATTTT
CASSFGTGADTQYF
>TRBJ1-3|TRBV4-1|-|-
TGCGCCAGCAGCCAAGACAGGGGTTCTGGAAACACCATATATTTT
CASSQDRGSGNTIYF
>TRBJ1-2|TRBV6-1|-|-
TGTGCCAGCAGTGAAGCGCTTGGGAATGGCTACACCTTC
CASSEALGNGYTF
>TRBJ1-1|TRBV25-1|-|-
TGTGCCAGCAGTGAATCCGAGAGGGGCACTGAAGCTTTCTTT
CASSESERGTEAFF
>TRBJ2-2|TRBV30|-|few
TGTGCCCTACAGAACTCCGGGGAGCTGTTTTTT
CALQNSGELFF
>TRBJ2-7|TRBV27|TRBD2|-
TGTGCCAGCAGTGTATTGGGACTAGCGTACGAGCAGTACTTC
CASSVLGLAYEQYF
>TRBJ2-7|TRBV4-1|TRBD2|-
TGCGCCAGCAGCCAGGAGACTAGCGGGGGTTACGAGCAGTACTTC
CASSQETSGGYEQYF
>TRBJ2-1|TRBV5-1|TRBD2|-
TGCGCCAGCATCCCCCTGGATAGCGGGGGGTCATACAATGAGCAGTTCTTC
CASIPLDSGGSYNEQFF